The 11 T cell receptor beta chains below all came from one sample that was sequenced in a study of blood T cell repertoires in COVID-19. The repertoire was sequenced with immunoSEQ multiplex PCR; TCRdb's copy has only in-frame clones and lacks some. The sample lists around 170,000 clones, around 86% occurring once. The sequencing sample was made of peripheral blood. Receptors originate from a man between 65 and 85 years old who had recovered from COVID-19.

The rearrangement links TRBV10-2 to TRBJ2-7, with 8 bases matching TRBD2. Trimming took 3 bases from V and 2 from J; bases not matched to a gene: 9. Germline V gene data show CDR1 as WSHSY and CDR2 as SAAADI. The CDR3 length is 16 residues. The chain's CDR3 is CASSDPSTSVAYEQYF. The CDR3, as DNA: TGCGCCAGCAGTGACCCTTCGACTAGCGTGGCCTACGAGCAGTACTTC.

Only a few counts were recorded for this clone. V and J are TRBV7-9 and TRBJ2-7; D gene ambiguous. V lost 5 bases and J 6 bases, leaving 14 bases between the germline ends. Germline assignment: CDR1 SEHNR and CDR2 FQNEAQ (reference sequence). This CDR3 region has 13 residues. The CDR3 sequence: CASSVHISSEQYF. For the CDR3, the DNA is TGTGCCAGCAGCGTGCACATCAGTTCCGAGCAGTACTTC.

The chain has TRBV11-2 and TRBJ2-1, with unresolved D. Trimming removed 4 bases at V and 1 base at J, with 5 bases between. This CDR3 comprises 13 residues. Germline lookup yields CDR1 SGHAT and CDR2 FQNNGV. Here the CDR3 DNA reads TGTGCCAGCAGCTATCTTTCCTACAATGAGCAGTTCTTC. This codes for CASSYLSYNEQFF.

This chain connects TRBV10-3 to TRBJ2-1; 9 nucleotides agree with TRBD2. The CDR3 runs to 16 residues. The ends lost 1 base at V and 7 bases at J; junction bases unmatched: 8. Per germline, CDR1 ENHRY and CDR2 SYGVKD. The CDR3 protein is CAISEFVAGVANEQFF. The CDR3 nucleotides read TGTGCCATCAGTGAGTTCGTAGCGGGAGTAGCAAATGAGCAGTTCTTC.

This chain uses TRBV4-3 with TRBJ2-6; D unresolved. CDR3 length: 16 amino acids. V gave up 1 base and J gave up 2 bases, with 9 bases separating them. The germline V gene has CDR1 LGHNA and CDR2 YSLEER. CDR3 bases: TGCGCCAGCAGCCAAGGGAGTCCGACTGGGGCCAACGTCCTGACTTTC. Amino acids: CASSQGSPTGANVLTF.

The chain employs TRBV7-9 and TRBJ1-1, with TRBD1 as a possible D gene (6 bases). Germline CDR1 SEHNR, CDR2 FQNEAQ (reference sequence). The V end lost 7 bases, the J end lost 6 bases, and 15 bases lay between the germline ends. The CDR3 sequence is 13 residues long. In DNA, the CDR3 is TGTGCCAGCACCCCTACAGGGCCGCCTGAAGCTTTCTTT. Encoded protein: CASTPTGPPEAFF.

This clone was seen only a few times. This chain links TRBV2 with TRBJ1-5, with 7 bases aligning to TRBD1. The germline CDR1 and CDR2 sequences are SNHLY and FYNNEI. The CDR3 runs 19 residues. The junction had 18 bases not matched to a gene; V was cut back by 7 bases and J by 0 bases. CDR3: CASMRVAGGETNSNQPQHF. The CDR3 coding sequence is TGTGCCAGCATGAGGGTGGCAGGGGGAGAGACTAATAGCAATCAGCCCCAGCATTTT.

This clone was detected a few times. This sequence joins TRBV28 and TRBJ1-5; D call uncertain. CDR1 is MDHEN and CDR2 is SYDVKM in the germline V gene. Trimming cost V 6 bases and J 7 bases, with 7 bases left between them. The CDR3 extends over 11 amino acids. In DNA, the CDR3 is TGTGCCAGCAGCCTAGAGCAGCCCCAGCATTTT. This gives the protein CASSLEQPQHF.

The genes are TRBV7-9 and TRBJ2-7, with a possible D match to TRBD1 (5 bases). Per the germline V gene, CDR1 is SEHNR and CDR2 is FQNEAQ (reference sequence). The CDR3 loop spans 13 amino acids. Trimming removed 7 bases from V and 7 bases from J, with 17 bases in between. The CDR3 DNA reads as TGTGCCAGCATCCGGGCAGGGTTCGAGGAGCAGTACTTC. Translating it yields CASIRAGFEEQYF.

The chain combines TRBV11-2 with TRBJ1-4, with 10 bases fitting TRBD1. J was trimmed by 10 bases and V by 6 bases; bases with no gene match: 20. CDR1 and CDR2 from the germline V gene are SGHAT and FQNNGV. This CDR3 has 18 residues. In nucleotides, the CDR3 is TGTGCCAGCAGGCCTATCCGGGACAGGGGCGGAAGGGCCCGAAAACTGTTTTTT. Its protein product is CASRPIRDRGGRARKLFF.

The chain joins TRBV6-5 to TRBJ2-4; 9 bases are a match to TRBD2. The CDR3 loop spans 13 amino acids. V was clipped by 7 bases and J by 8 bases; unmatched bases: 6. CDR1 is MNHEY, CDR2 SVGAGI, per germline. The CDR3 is CASKKAGGYIQYF. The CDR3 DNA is TGTGCCAGCAAAAAAGCGGGAGGTTACATTCAGTACTTC.